This TCR beta chain was identified in a study of blood T cell repertoires in COVID-19. Assay: immunoSEQ multiplex PCR; the TCRdb copy retains only in-frame clones and omits some. The table includes about 430,000 clones, about 88% detected once. Each participant's cohort was designated according to participant-reported clinical history. The CDR3 length is 15 residues. Germline-derived CDR1 and CDR2 are LGHDT and YNNKEL (reference sequence). The trim removed 1 base at V and 5 bases at J, leaving 8 bases unmatched. The V and J genes are TRBV3-1 (or the pseudogene TRBV3-2) and TRBJ2-7, with TRBD2 matching 7 bases. The source of this sequence is a young woman who had been exposed to COVID-19. Sequencing was performed on PBMCs or T cells enriched from blood (not recorded which). The CDR3: CASSQGEGHSNEQYF. The CDR3 DNA follows: TGTGCCAGCAGCCAAGGGGAGGGCCATTCCAACGAGCAGTACTTC.